These T cell receptor beta chains were read from a single sample in a study of cytomegalovirus exposure and HLA in healthy donors. This table comes from immunoSEQ multiplex PCR, and its TCRdb copy is limited to in-frame clones, with some not included. The table lists 200,000 to 250,000 clones, about 84% of them singletons, with around 1.2% in the top ten. Sequencing was performed on PBMCs. The receptors were gathered from a human donor in good health. Both conserved end residues are part of each CDR3. D genes are given only for firm matches. Clone sizes are given selectively: once, few, many, or a class where the clone is expanded.

clone_size,v_call,j_call,d_call,cdr3_nt,cdr3_aa
NA,TRBV2,TRBJ2-4,NA,TGTGCCAGCACGGGAGCCTTAGTCCCCAAAAACATTCAGTACTTC,CASTGALVPKNIQYF
NA,TRBV6-5,TRBJ2-7,TRBD2,TGTGCCAGCAGTTACTCGGCCAGCGGGAGATCTTACGAGCAGTACTTC,CASSYSASGRSYEQYF
NA,TRBV5-4,TRBJ1-4,TRBD1,TGTGCCAGCAGCCCAGGGACAGGTCGAAATGAAAAACTGTTTTTT,CASSPGTGRNEKLFF
NA,TRBV19,TRBJ1-5,NA,TGTGCCAGTAGCCCACAGGTTGGGGGCAATCAGCCCCAGCATTTT,CASSPQVGGNQPQHF
few,TRBV5-4,TRBJ1-1,NA,TGTGCCAGCAGCCCCGGTTTAGGGGGCACTGAAGCTTTCTTT,CASSPGLGGTEAFF
NA,TRBV29-1,TRBJ2-3,NA,TGCAGCGTCCTACCGCACACAGATACGCAGTATTTT,CSVLPHTDTQYF
NA,TRBV4-1,TRBJ1-4,NA,TGCGCCAGCAGCCAGGCAGGGGTTCGGACTAATGAAAAACTGTTTTTT,CASSQAGVRTNEKLFF
NA,TRBV10-3,TRBJ2-3,TRBD2,TGTGCCATCAGGGGGACTAGCGGGAGACTACGCACAGATACGCAGTATTTT,CAIRGTSGRLRTDTQYF
NA,TRBV7-6,TRBJ2-2,TRBD2,TGTGCCAGCAGCGTCCTAGCGGGAGGGGTGAACACCGGGGAGCTGTTTTTT,CASSVLAGGVNTGELFF
once,TRBV5-1,TRBJ2-7,NA,TGCGCCAGCAGCTCCGGACAGCCCTGGGAAGAGCAGTACTTC,CASSSGQPWEEQYF